One and the same sample provided the 16 T cell receptor beta chains below, sequenced in a study of identical twins. TCRdb analysed the 5' RACE reads with MiXCR anew, one entry per CDR3 protein. The sample yields some 1,600,000 distinct CDR3 sequences, about 30% seen once. Sequenced material: cord blood. These receptors all come from a newborn girl in good health.

This clonotype was counted only a few times. CDR3 loop: CASSPGAGYTQYF. The CDR3 DNA reads TGTGCCAGCAGCCCCGGGGCGGGGTATACGCAGTATTTT. V and J are TRBV7-2 and TRBJ2-3, with D possibly being TRBD2 (6 bases). This CDR3 spans 13 amino acids. Trimming pared 5 bases from V and 7 bases from J, leaving 13 bases between. Germline V gene lookup returns CDR1 SGHTA and CDR2 FQGNSA.

The V call is TRBV29-1, the J call TRBJ1-2; D gene unclear. The CDR3 consists of 11 residues. Germline V gene data show CDR1 as SQVTM and CDR2 as ANQGSEA. With 4 bases removed from V and 8 bases from J, the gap between germline ends came to 11 bases. The CDR3 sequence is CSVGFLGGYTF. CDR3 sequence (DNA): TGCAGCGTTGGGTTCCTAGGAGGCTACACCTTC.

This clonotype was picked up many times. The V call is TRBV5-1, the J call TRBJ2-3; 8 nucleotides line up with TRBD2. The V gene's germline CDR1 is SGHRS and CDR2 YFSETQ. The CDR3 spans 15 residues. The J segment lost 0 bases and the V segment lost 3 bases, leaving 3 bases of the junction unmatched. CDR3 sequence: CASSWGLVSTDTQYF. The CDR3, as DNA: TGCGCCAGCAGCTGGGGACTAGTGAGCACAGATACGCAGTATTTT.

V is TRBV20-1 and J is TRBJ2-7; D assignment may be TRBD1 or TRBD2 (5 bases each). CDR1 and CDR2 (germline): DFQATT, SNEGSKA (reference sequence). The V gene lost 1 base and the J gene lost 2 bases, with 15 bases spanning the gap. The CDR3 runs 15 residues. CDR3 sequence reads: CSARGGAANTYEQYF. CDR3 coding DNA: TGCAGTGCTAGAGGAGGGGCCGCAAATACCTACGAGCAGTACTTC.

This clonotype was detected a few times. At one of its ends the junction is not consistent with the germline gene, which may arise from a read error. The rearrangement links TRBV12-3 or TRBV12-4 to TRBJ1-2; no reliable D call. The CDR3 has 15 residues. Written as DNA, the CDR3 is TGTGCTAGCAGTTTACCCGCCTTACACGGAGGAGGCTACACCTTC. Its translation: CASSLPALHGGGYTF.

This clonotype was recorded at least ten times. This chain uses TRBV15 with TRBJ2-1; 8 bases fit TRBD2. CDR1 is LNHNV, CDR2 YYDKDF, per germline (reference sequence). Trimming cost V 6 bases and J 0 bases; bases outside gene matches: 1. The CDR3 contains 14 residues. Here the CDR3 reads CATSGTSSYNEQFF. The CDR3 DNA sequence: TGTGCCACCAGTGGGACTAGCTCCTACAATGAGCAGTTCTTC.

V gene TRBV3-1 combines with J gene TRBJ2-1, with TRBD2 as a possible D gene (6 bases). Trimming took off 1 base at V and 2 bases at J, with 15 bases between the two ends. CDR3 size: 17 residues. Germline loops: CDR1 LGHDT, CDR2 YNNKEL (reference sequence). In DNA form, the CDR3 reads TGTGCCAGCAGCCAAGCCCCACTAGCCTCAACCTACAATGAGCAGTTCTTC. The encoded protein is CASSQAPLASTYNEQFF.

The CDR3 here is CASSFSTGHVETRYF. The CDR3 coding sequence is TGTGCCAGCAGCTTTAGTACAGGTCACGTAGAGACCCGGTACTTC. The V gene is TRBV13, the J gene TRBJ2-7, with a possible D match to TRBD1 (5 bases). CDR1 is PRHDT, CDR2 FYEKMQ, per germline (reference sequence). V was cut by 3 bases and J by 12 bases, with 24 bases left in between. The CDR3 consists of 15 residues.

The J gene is TRBJ1-2, the V gene TRBV27, with no clear D. Germline CDR1 is MNHEY and CDR2 is SMNVEV (reference sequence). Trimming took 8 bases from V and 0 from J, leaving 7 bases between them. The CDR3 is made up of 12 amino acids. The CDR3 nucleotides are TGTGCCAGCGGAAGACCTAACTATGGCTACACCTTC. Its protein is CASGRPNYGYTF.

With respect to this clonotype: At one of its ends the junction is not consistent with the germline gene, which may arise from a read error. V and J are TRBV7-6 and TRBJ2-1; D is unclear. CDR3 length: 17 amino acids. The germline CDR1 and CDR2 sequences are SGHVS and FNYEAQ. The chain's CDR3 is CASSLALTSFGNNEQFF. The CDR3 nucleotides read TGTGCCAGCAGCTTAGCCCTTACTTCTTTCGGTAACAACGAGCAGTTCTTC.

A note on this clonotype: The junction departs from germline at one end; a sequencing error may be responsible. V gene TRBV2 combines with J gene TRBJ1-2; D is undetermined. The CDR3 sequence is 14 residues long. Germline CDR1 reads SNHLY; CDR2 reads FYNNEI. CDR3 protein: CTSSEDGREYGYTF. CDR3 nucleotides: TGTACCAGCAGTGAAGACGGGAGAGAATATGGCTACACCTTC.

This clonotype was seen a few times. The chain recombines TRBV3-1 with TRBJ2-5; a possible D gene is TRBD1 (6 bases). The germline V and J ends were trimmed by 3 bases and 2 bases, with 13 bases remaining between them. CDR3 size: 15 residues. Germline values: CDR1 LGHDT, CDR2 YNNKEL (reference sequence). This CDR3 is CASSQPGTSQETQYF. The DNA for the CDR3 is TGTGCCAGCAGCCAGCCCGGGACATCACAAGAGACCCAGTACTTC.

This rearrangement joins TRBV13 to TRBJ2-4; 7 bases line up with TRBD2. Near its end, the DNA agrees better with TRBJ2-7, so the J call may be wrong. CDR1 PRHDT and CDR2 FYEKMQ come from the germline V gene (reference sequence). The CDR3 has 15 residues. The CDR3 DNA reads TGTGCCAGCAGCTTAGGCCGGGGGGACCACTACGAGCAGTACTTC. Its translation: CASSLGRGDHYEQYF.

V gene TRBV20-1 combines with J gene TRBJ1-1; D unclear. The germline gives CDR1 DFQATT, CDR2 SNEGSKA (reference sequence). This CDR3 spans 12 amino acids. The ends were cut back, 6 bases at V and 5 bases at J, with 13 bases in the middle. DNA for the CDR3: TGCAGTGCCCTCTACGGGGTAACTGAAGCTTTCTTT. Translation gives CSALYGVTEAFF.

This clonotype was seen a handful of times. The chain recombines TRBV20-1 with TRBJ2-7; 15 nucleotides align to TRBD2. The better agreement between TRBJ2-5 and the DNA end casts doubt on the J call. The CDR3 is 16 amino acids. The germline V gene has CDR1 DFQATT and CDR2 SNEGSKA (reference sequence). This CDR3 is CSAGLAGGRRSETQYF. CDR3 coding DNA: TGCAGTGCAGGACTAGCGGGGGGGCGTAGGTCAGAGACCCAGTACTTC.

In its sample, this clonotype was seen many times. The genes are TRBV6-1 and TRBJ1-2, with 7 bases lining up with TRBD1. The V gene end was trimmed by 7 bases and the J gene end by 1 base; junction bases not matched to a gene: 6. CDR3 length equals 14 residues. Germline-derived CDR1 and CDR2 are MNHNS and SASEGT. CDR3 in DNA: TGTGCCAGCAAAACAGGGGATTTTAACTATGGCTACACCTTC. Translated, it gives CASKTGDFNYGYTF.